Sequencing of this TCR beta chain was carried out in a study of T cell changes during pregnancy in multiple sclerosis. This CDR3 spans 14 amino acids. Using immunoSEQ multiplex PCR, the repertoire was profiled, and TCRdb retains in-frame clones only, with some absent. The sample has 73,000 or so clones; roughly 90% are singletons. The chain is built from TRBV12-2 and TRBJ2-3; the D call of TRBD1 is as the table states it, not checked on the DNA. TRBV12-2 is labeled a pseudogene. This clonotype was sampled from a female donor in good health, enrolled as a control in a pregnancy study. Sequenced here: peripheral blood, sampled after pregnancy. CDR3 DNA: TGTGCAAGTCGCTTACCTGGCTTCACAGATACGCAGTATTTT. This gives the protein CASRLPGFTDTQYF.